A single sample gave rise to the 30 T cell receptor beta chains below, sequenced in a study of T cell repertoires and HLA-DP antigens. What these receptors recognize is not known. The table came from immunoSEQ multiplex PCR; TCRdb's copy has only in-frame clones and leaves some out. The sample comprises about 120,000 clones, over 90% of which are singletons, and 0.25% to 0.3% rests with the top ten. The sample was CD4+ T cells from PBMCs. Receptors were obtained from a woman younger than 30 in good health and CMV-seronegative.

This chain links TRBV5-5 with TRBJ2-7, with 10 nucleotides matching TRBD1. There are 17 residues in the CDR3. Losses at the gene ends were 4 bases for V and 4 bases for J; bases not matched to a gene: 14. The germline gives CDR1 SGHKS, CDR2 YYEKEE (reference sequence). The CDR3 sequence is CASSPTPGQGTSYEQYF. The CDR3 DNA follows: TGTGCCAGCAGCCCTACACCGGGACAGGGGACATCTTACGAGCAGTACTTC.

This clone has only a few counts. The chain combines TRBV11-2 with TRBJ1-3; no reliable D call. The CDR3 has 16 residues. Germline-derived CDR1 and CDR2 are SGHAT and FQNNGV. V was pared by 0 bases and J by 3 bases, with 12 bases between. In DNA form, the CDR3 reads TGTGCCAGCAGCTTAGATAGAGGTGTCCGTGGAAACACCATATATTTT. Residues: CASSLDRGVRGNTIYF.

Only one count was recorded for this clone. V is TRBV10-3 and J is TRBJ2-5; no clear D gene. Germline V gene data show CDR1 as ENHRY and CDR2 as SYGVKD. The CDR3 consists of 17 residues. Trimming took off 2 bases at V and 1 base at J, with 17 bases between the two ends. The CDR3 nucleotides are TGTGCCATCAGTGAGGGGAAAAGAGTACAAAGCCAAGAGACCCAGTACTTC. Translation: CAISEGKRVQSQETQYF.

The chain recombines TRBV6-5 with TRBJ1-3; the D is unclear. This CDR3 comprises 14 residues. Germline lookup yields CDR1 MNHEY and CDR2 SVGAGI. V shed 2 bases and J shed 1 base, with 6 bases lying between them. The DNA for the CDR3 is TGTGCCAGCAGTTACCGGGGATCTGGAAACACCATATATTTT. It is translated as CASSYRGSGNTIYF.

This chain uses TRBV10-3 with TRBJ2-1, with a tentative D call TRBD2 (6 bases). The CDR3 is 14 residues long. Germline V gene lookup returns CDR1 ENHRY and CDR2 SYGVKD. V was trimmed by 6 bases and J by 4 bases, leaving 13 bases between them. CDR3 region: CAISVAVLYNEQFF. CDR3 bases: TGTGCCATCAGCGTAGCGGTACTATACAATGAGCAGTTCTTC.

CDR3 in DNA: TGTGCCAGCAGTTTTCCTAAAGTAGAGACCCAGTACTTC. Amino acid sequence: CASSFPKVETQYF. The J gene is TRBJ2-5, the V gene TRBV28; D gene ambiguous. The CDR3 loop spans 13 amino acids. CDR1 is MDHEN and CDR2 is SYDVKM in the germline V gene. Trimming cost V 3 bases and J 4 bases, with 9 bases left between them. The entire variable domain, with the rest obtained from reference TRBV28 and TRBJ2-5, is as follows: DVKVTQSSRYLVKRTGEKVFLECVQDMDHENMFWYRQDPGLGLRLIYFSYDVKMKEKGDIPEGYSVSREKKERFSLILESASTNQTSMYLCASSFPKVETQYFGPGTRLLVL.

V and J are TRBV19 and TRBJ1-5; D possibly corresponds to TRBD1 (5 bases). The CDR3 runs to 15 residues. V lost 7 bases and J 2 bases, leaving 15 bases between the germline ends. Germline loops: CDR1 LNHDA, CDR2 SQIVND (reference sequence). CDR3 in DNA: TGTGCCAGTACTTTCGGCCAGGGCGGCAATCAGCCCCAGCATTTT. Encoded protein: CASTFGQGGNQPQHF.

The chain joins TRBV7-6 to TRBJ2-7; TRBD1 is a possible D gene (7 bases). The V end lost 5 bases, the J end lost 3 bases, and 20 bases lay between the germline ends. This CDR3 has 16 amino acids. CDR1 is SGHVS, CDR2 FNYEAQ, per germline. CDR3 in amino acids: CASSTKPSGGGYEQYF. Written as DNA, the CDR3 is TGTGCCAGCAGCACTAAACCTTCAGGGGGAGGCTACGAGCAGTACTTC. The full variable domain, in which reference TRBV7-6 and TRBJ2-7 provide the parts outside the CDR3, is GAGVSQSPRYKVTKRGQDVALRCDPISGHVSLYWYRQALGQGPEFLTYFNYEAQQDKSGLPNDRFSAERPEGSISTLTIQRTEQRDSAMYRCASSTKPSGGGYEQYFGPGTRLTVT.

This clone is a singleton in its sample. The rearrangement links TRBV6-5 to TRBJ2-3; D perhaps matches TRBD2 (5 bases). This CDR3 comprises 15 residues. The V gene's germline CDR1 is MNHEY and CDR2 SVGAGI. The ends were cut back, 2 bases at V and 1 base at J, with 10 bases in the middle. The DNA of the CDR3 is TGTGCCAGCAGTTACCGGGATCTGCGCACAGATACGCAGTATTTT. Protein product: CASSYRDLRTDTQYF.

The CDR3 DNA is TGTGCCAGCAGGCCTTCAGGGACCCTCTATGGCTACACCTTC. This translates into CASRPSGTLYGYTF. V gene TRBV7-8 combines with J gene TRBJ1-2; D is perhaps TRBD1 (5 bases). This CDR3 has 14 residues. CDR1 and CDR2 from the germline V gene are SGHVS and FQNEAQ. The V gene lost 6 bases and the J gene lost 4 bases, with 15 bases spanning the gap. The whole variable domain, remainder taken from reference TRBV7-8 and TRBJ1-2, is GAGVSQSPRYKVAKRGQDVALRCDPISGHVSLFWYQQALGQGPEFLTYFQNEAQLDKSGLPSDRFFAERPEGSVSTLKIQRTQQEDSAVYLCASRPSGTLYGYTFGSGTRLTVV.

The chain uses TRBV19 and TRBJ1-5; no firm D call. The CDR3 runs to 11 residues. V was pared by 5 bases and J by 4 bases, with 3 bases between. Germline V gene lookup returns CDR1 LNHDA and CDR2 SQIVND (reference sequence). The CDR3, as DNA: TGTGCCAGTAGTCTTAATCAGCCCCAGCATTTT. It yields the protein CASSLNQPQHF.

This chain connects TRBV18 to TRBJ2-3, with a tentative D call TRBD1 (5 bases). The CDR3 is made up of 13 amino acids. Trimming pared 2 bases from V and 7 bases from J, leaving 10 bases between. Germline CDR1 reads KGHSH; CDR2 reads LQKENI. Here the CDR3 DNA reads TGTGCCAGCTCACCAGGGGCCGAAAATACGCAGTATTTT. Protein: CASSPGAENTQYF.

The chain has TRBV7-2 and TRBJ2-2; TRBD2 matches at 9 bases. The CDR3 covers 18 residues. Germline loops: CDR1 SGHTA, CDR2 FQGNSA. J lost 5 bases, V lost 1 base, and 11 bases had no gene match. CDR3 protein: CASSLGGGGRVSTGELFF. The DNA of the CDR3 is TGTGCCAGCAGCTTAGGGGGCGGCGGGAGGGTTTCAACCGGGGAGCTGTTTTTT.

The chain combines TRBV10-3 with TRBJ2-2, with 9 bases lining up with TRBD2. V was pared by 2 bases and J by 7 bases, with 5 bases of the junction left unmatched. Germline V gene data show CDR1 as ENHRY and CDR2 as SYGVKD. The CDR3 is made up of 15 amino acids. CDR3 in amino acids: CAISERRGGVGELFF. For the CDR3, the DNA is TGTGCCATCAGTGAGCGGCGGGGGGGCGTCGGGGAGCTGTTTTTT.

This clone was counted a single time. This rearrangement joins TRBV10-2 to TRBJ1-3; 7 bases match TRBD1. The V segment lost 6 bases and the J segment 0 bases; nucleotides outside the gene matches: 2. From germline, CDR1 is WSHSY and CDR2 SAAADI. The CDR3 totals 14 residues. As DNA, the CDR3 is TGCGCCAGCAGCAGGACAGGCTCTGGAAACACCATATATTTT. Its protein product is CASSRTGSGNTIYF.

The rearrangement joins TRBV28 to TRBJ1-3, with D possibly TRBD1 on 6 matching bases. Trimming took off 5 bases at V and 4 bases at J, with 15 bases between the two ends. Germline assignment: CDR1 MDHEN and CDR2 SYDVKM. This CDR3 is built from 15 residues. The CDR3 loop reads CASSPTAGVGNTIYF. DNA of the CDR3: TGTGCCAGCAGTCCAACCGCAGGGGTGGGAAACACCATATATTTT. Filled out from reference TRBV28 and TRBJ1-3, the complete variable domain reads DVKVTQSSRYLVKRTGEKVFLECVQDMDHENMFWYRQDPGLGLRLIYFSYDVKMKEKGDIPEGYSVSREKKERFSLILESASTNQTSMYLCASSPTAGVGNTIYFGEGSWLTVV.

The chain uses TRBV10-1 and TRBJ2-1, with 10 bases that match TRBD1. After removal of 6 bases from V and 6 bases from J, the junction contained 8 bases not matched to a gene. The CDR3 contains 15 residues. Germline lookup yields CDR1 WNHNN and CDR2 SYGVQD (reference sequence). The CDR3 DNA reads TGCGCCAGCAGAAGGACAGGGGGAAATGGCAATGAGCAGTTCTTC. Its translation: CASRRTGGNGNEQFF.

This clone was seen more than once but under ten times. The chain has TRBV7-8 and TRBJ1-2, with D possibly matching TRBD1 (5 bases). The CDR3 sequence is 14 residues long. Germline V gene sequence: CDR1 SGHVS, CDR2 FQNEAQ. The V gene lost 1 base and the J gene lost 1 base, with 7 bases spanning the gap. For the CDR3, the DNA is TGTGCCAGCAGCTTAGAACAGGTTAACTATGGCTACACCTTC. This gives the protein CASSLEQVNYGYTF. Looking up the rest from reference TRBV7-8 and TRBJ1-2 gives the full variable domain: GAGVSQSPRYKVAKRGQDVALRCDPISGHVSLFWYQQALGQGPEFLTYFQNEAQLDKSGLPSDRFFAERPEGSVSTLKIQRTQQEDSAVYLCASSLEQVNYGYTFGSGTRLTVV.

V is TRBV5-6 and J is TRBJ1-6; weak D call: TRBD1 (6 bases). The germline V gene has CDR1 SGHDT and CDR2 YYEEEE. Trimming shortened V by 5 bases and J by 14 bases, and 14 bases separated the two germline ends. There are 12 residues in the CDR3. DNA of the CDR3: TGTGCCAGCAGAGTTGACAGGTTCGCCCTCCACTTT. Protein: CASRVDRFALHF.

The chain joins TRBV7-9 to TRBJ1-2, with 8 positions matching TRBD1. V was clipped by 4 bases and J by 1 base; unmatched bases: 5. Germline V gene sequence: CDR1 SEHNR, CDR2 FQNEAQ (reference sequence). The CDR3 is 15 residues long. CDR3 bases: TGTGCCAGCAGCTCCAGCGGACAGGGTAACTATGGCTACACCTTC. Translated, it gives CASSSSGQGNYGYTF.

This CDR3 is CATSRAGQGDEKLFF. CDR3 DNA: TGTGCCACCAGCAGAGCAGGACAGGGGGATGAAAAACTGTTTTTT. The chain employs TRBV15 and TRBJ1-4; 10 bases agree with TRBD1. The length of the CDR3 is 15 residues. With 1 base clipped from V and 6 bases from J, the junction kept 2 bases outside the gene matches. Germline CDR1 and CDR2: LNHNV and YYDKDF (reference sequence). Combining the CDR3 with reference TRBV15 and TRBJ1-4 gives the whole variable domain DAMVIQNPRYQVTQFGKPVTLSCSQTLNHNVMYWYQQKSSQAPKLLFHYYDKDFNNEADTPDNFQSRRPNTSFCFLDIRSPGLGDTAMYLCATSRAGQGDEKLFFGSGTQLSVL.

J is TRBJ1-1 and V is TRBV7-3, with D tentatively TRBD1 (6 bases). V was cut by 5 bases and J by 5 bases, with 12 bases left in between. Germline V gene data show CDR1 as SGHTA and CDR2 as FQGTGA. The CDR3 is made up of 13 amino acids. The CDR3 reads CASSRQGGTEAFF. The CDR3 DNA reads TGTGCCAGCAGCCGGCAAGGGGGGACTGAAGCTTTCTTT.

The CDR3 nucleotides are TGTGCCAGCACCCGGGCGGATGGGGGCACAGATACGCAGTATTTT. As protein: CASTRADGGTDTQYF. The rearrangement joins TRBV6-1 to TRBJ2-3; no clear D. This CDR3 region has 15 residues. Trimming took 7 bases from V and 1 from J, leaving 15 bases between them. Germline values: CDR1 MNHNS, CDR2 SASEGT.

The chain is built from TRBV7-9 and TRBJ2-7; D is tentatively TRBD1 or TRBD2 (5 bases each). The CDR3 is 13 amino acids. V lost 10 bases to trimming and J lost 2 bases, with 15 bases between them. Looked up from germline, CDR1 is SEHNR and CDR2 is FQNEAQ (reference sequence). This CDR3 is CATDGTEAYEQYF. As DNA, the CDR3 is TGTGCCACCGACGGGACGGAAGCCTACGAGCAGTACTTC.

The chain links TRBV19 to TRBJ2-1, with 9 bases aligning to TRBD1. CDR1 LNHDA and CDR2 SQIVND come from the germline V gene (reference sequence). V shed 7 bases and J 4 bases; nucleotides not matched to a gene: 8. The CDR3 spans 15 residues. The CDR3 region has the DNA TGTGCCAGTATCGAGACAGGGGGGAAATACAATGAGCAGTTCTTC. It specifies CASIETGGKYNEQFF.

This rearrangement joins TRBV27 to TRBJ1-4, with 7 bases matching TRBD1. Germline lookup yields CDR1 MNHEY and CDR2 SMNVEV (reference sequence). Trimming took 7 bases from V and 4 from J; bases not matched to a gene: 6. The CDR3 is 14 residues long. The CDR3 here is CASTSGQFNEKLFF. CDR3 sequence (DNA): TGTGCCAGCACCTCGGGACAGTTTAATGAAAAACTGTTTTTT.

The CDR3 nucleotides are TGCGCCAGCAGCTGGAGCCAGCTCATGAACACTGAAGCTTTCTTT. Residues: CASSWSQLMNTEAFF. The genes are TRBV5-1 and TRBJ1-1, with no clear D. The CDR3 is 15 residues long. Trimming removed 3 bases from V and 0 bases from J, with 12 bases in between. The germline CDR1 and CDR2 sequences are SGHRS and YFSETQ.

The gene calls are TRBV6-5 and TRBJ2-5; TRBD1 matches at 7 bases. CDR3 length: 16 amino acids. V shed 3 bases and J 5 bases; nucleotides not matched to a gene: 12. Germline CDR1 is MNHEY and CDR2 is SVGAGI. CDR3 DNA: TGTGCCAGCAGTTATGGTAGACAGGGAAAGACGGAGACCCAGTACTTC. As protein: CASSYGRQGKTETQYF.

This sequence joins TRBV28 and TRBJ1-5; 12 bases agree with TRBD1. V was clipped by 3 bases and J by 6 bases; unmatched bases: 6. CDR1 and CDR2 from the germline V gene are MDHEN and SYDVKM. CDR3 length: 16 amino acids. The CDR3 is CASSFLGQGAGQPQHF. In DNA form, the CDR3 reads TGTGCCAGCAGTTTCCTGGGACAGGGGGCGGGTCAGCCCCAGCATTTT.

V and J are TRBV19 and TRBJ2-1; maybe TRBD2 (6 bases). The CDR3 extends over 14 amino acids. Germline loops: CDR1 LNHDA, CDR2 SQIVND (reference sequence). The V end was cut by 6 bases, the J end by 5 bases, with 14 bases between. CDR3 nucleotide sequence: TGTGCCAGTAGATACACGGGACTCAACAATGAGCAGTTCTTC. It translates to CASRYTGLNNEQFF.